This T cell receptor beta chain appears in the sequencing data of a study of PD-1 blockade in mismatch repair-deficient tumors. Germline assignment: CDR1 SGHAT and CDR2 FQNNGV. Trimming cost V 3 bases and J 0 bases, with 3 bases left between them. The CDR3 is 14 amino acids. A note on this clone: Antigen specificity is unknown.

Mismatch repair deficiency was confirmed in all patients, by PCR or immunohistochemistry. Three pembrolizumab responders had their TCRs sequenced. Clones were sequenced by immunoSEQ multiplex PCR, and TCRdb holds only the in-frame ones, with some missing. The sample has some 130,000 clones; about 88% are singletons. Study outcomes and limitations: After pembrolizumab, tumor-resident clones rose rapidly, then generally contracted before radiologic responses.

The sample consisted of peripheral blood, taken about 17 months after starting pembrolizumab. This clonotype originated in an adult with mismatch repair-deficient cancer. The rearrangement links TRBV11-2 to TRBJ2-6, with D unclear. The chain's CDR3 is CASSFFSGANVLTF. The CDR3, as DNA: TGTGCCAGCAGCTTTTTCTCTGGGGCCAACGTCCTGACTTTC.